This TCR beta chain was identified during a study of shared clonotypes between healthy human individuals. Study-wide context: There were three CD4 naive, three CD4 memory, two CD8 naive and one CD8 memory plates per donor.

Trimming removed 7 bases from V and 2 bases from J, with 13 bases in between. There are 14 residues in the CDR3. The germline V gene has CDR1 MDHEN and CDR2 SYDVKM. Profiling relied on immunoSEQ multiplex PCR, and the TCRdb table lists in-frame clones only, not all of them. The sample includes roughly 2,300,000 clones, roughly 92% seen only once; the top ten take more than 0.35%. Subsets obtained from CD4+ cells comprised CD45RA+ naive and CD45RA-negative memory cells. The TCR comes from a man between 18 and 35 years old in good health. Some clones in this sample may be carry-over from other donors' samples. This chain joins TRBV28 and TRBJ2-3, with D possibly matching TRBD1 (5 bases). Sequenced: naive CD4+ T cells from PBMCs. Documented subset: CD45RA+ positively selected. The CDR3 loop reads CASTRDPFTDTQYF. In nucleotides, the CDR3 is TGTGCCAGCACCAGGGATCCCTTCACAGATACGCAGTATTTT.